This T cell receptor beta chain derives from a study of shared clonotypes between healthy human individuals. Study results and limitations: Several donors had around 5% of their naive CD4 clonotypes in common. Relative to memory subsets, naive subsets generally showed larger estimated richness.

The germline CDR1 and CDR2 sequences are SQVTM and ANQGSEA. The CDR3 is 12 residues long. The germline V and J ends were trimmed by 7 bases and 0 bases, with 9 bases remaining between them. About this clone: The antigen is not known.

Clones were sequenced by immunoSEQ multiplex PCR, and TCRdb holds only the in-frame ones, with some missing. Of about 870,000 clones listed, around 93% are singletons. Selected positively for CCR7 and CD45RO-negative, naive CD8 cells excluded terminally differentiated effector memory CD45RA+ cells. This receptor was identified in a man aged 25-45 years in good health. Sequenced material: naive CD8+ T cells sorted from blood. This chain links TRBV29-1 with TRBJ1-1; D is unclear. CDR3 coding DNA: TGCAGCGCCAGAGTCCTGAACACTGAAGCTTTCTTT. Protein product: CSARVLNTEAFF.